The clone carrying this T cell receptor beta chain has just a few counts. The data derive from a study of human T cells and chemical hapten exposure. About the study: From small differences in pooled library volume came most of the variation in per-sample TCR yields.

In germline, CDR1 is LGHNA, CDR2 YNFKEQ. The CDR3 totals 16 residues. V was clipped by 1 base and J by 4 bases; unmatched bases: 2. TCRdb re-called the RACE reads with MiXCR, one entry per CDR3 protein. In the table there are around 70,000 distinct CDR3 sequences, 5.5% to 7.5% of which are singletons. This sample's time point: healthy volunteer bleed at 6 weeks. Total RNA was isolated from whole blood that had not been fractionated. The V call is TRBV4-2, the J call TRBJ2-7, with 15 bases matching TRBD2. The specimen was whole blood. This TCR was sampled from a female donor in good health. Some clones in this sample may be carry-over from other donors' samples. In DNA form, the CDR3 reads TGTGCCAGCAGCCAAGGAGGACTAGCGGGAGGGTACGAGCAGTACTTC. It yields the protein CASSQGGLAGGYEQYF.